This T cell receptor (beta chain) derives from a study of Ad26.COV2.S vaccination and SARS-CoV-2 variants. Study results and limitations: Substantial breadth was reported for post-vaccination spike-specific CD8+ and CD4+ T cells. Spike-specific TCR breadth was greater after Ad26.COV2.S than placebo. Measures of TCR breadth and depth may have fallen short of total T cell responses. Placebo recipients and vaccine recipients were similar in non-spike TCR breadth.

The CDR3 contains 13 residues. V was pared by 3 bases and J by 6 bases, with 13 bases between. The V gene's germline CDR1 is SGHTS and CDR2 YDEGEE. Profiling relied on immunoSEQ multiplex PCR, and the TCRdb table lists in-frame clones only, not all of them. The sample lists about 350,000 clones, about 90% occurring once. Remarks on this clone: What it binds is not known.

The chain uses TRBV5-8 and TRBJ2-7; D is uncertain. The receptor's source is a human donor who had recovered from COVID-19. The starting material was peripheral blood, obtained after recovery from COVID-19. CDR3 bases: TGTGCCAGCAGCTGGGGTGGACGCTCCGAGCAGTACTTC. This encodes CASSWGGRSEQYF.